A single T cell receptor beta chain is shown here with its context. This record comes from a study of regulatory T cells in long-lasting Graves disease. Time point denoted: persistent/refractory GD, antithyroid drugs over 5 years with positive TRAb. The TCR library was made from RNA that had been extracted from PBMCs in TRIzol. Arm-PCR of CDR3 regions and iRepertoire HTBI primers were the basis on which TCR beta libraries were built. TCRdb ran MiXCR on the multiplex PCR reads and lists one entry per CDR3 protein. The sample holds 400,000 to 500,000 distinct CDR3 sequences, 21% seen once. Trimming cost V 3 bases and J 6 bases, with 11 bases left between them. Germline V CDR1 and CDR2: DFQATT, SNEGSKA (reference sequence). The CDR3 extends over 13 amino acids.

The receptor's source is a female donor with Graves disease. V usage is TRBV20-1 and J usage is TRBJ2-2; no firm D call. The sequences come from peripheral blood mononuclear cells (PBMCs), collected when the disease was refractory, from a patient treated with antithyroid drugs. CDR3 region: CSASQRRAGELFF. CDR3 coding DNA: TGCAGTGCTAGTCAGCGAAGGGCCGGGGAGCTGTTTTTT.